This note documents a single TCR beta chain sequence. It lacks a known antigen. Per-base qualities were not stored, and no clone one base away is much larger. At the junction V is shortened by 2 bases and J by 4 bases, with 11 bases in between. The CDR3 holds 14 amino acids from the cysteine to the phenylalanine. Kept here is only the CDR3 DNA, which spans 42 bases and is read in frame from base 1. In the germline V gene, CDR1 corresponds to SNHLY and CDR2 to FYNNEI. TCRbeta CDR3 regions were amplified from genomic DNA using the immunoSEQ Assay, a bias-controlled multiplex PCR. Regarding the original processing steps: The number of nucleated cells in each sample was estimated from the amplification of reference gene primers within the assay. To quantify the absolute abundance of each unique TCRbeta CDR3 rearrangement, sequence reads were collapsed and filtered. For each sample, productive Simpson clonality was calculated as the square root of Simpson's diversity index across productive rearrangements. Drawn from immuneACCESS, this table holds only the in-frame rearrangements with V and J called that TCRdb kept. Clones are partly lost; checked studies trace under half to an unresolved V gene and leave the rest unexplained. That table supplies the V and J calls and clone size; D and trimming were determined from the DNA. The sample includes roughly 380,000 clones, with approximately 89% observed a single time. Jointly, the top ten make up around 3.9% of the sample.

These data belong to a study of blood T cell repertoires in COVID-19 (dated by TCRdb to the early 2020s). A note on the overall study: Collaborator samples came from the United States, Italy and Spain and covered acute and convalescent phases of COVID-19. The prospective study material was composed of cDNA or gDNA derived from T cells, B-cell-depleted T cells, or PBMCs. The dataset comprised deeply sampled blood TCRbeta repertoires from subjects exposed to, actively infected with, or recovered from COVID-19. The repertoires were released in a freely available public database meant as a resource for research on the immune response to SARS-CoV-2. Samples came from the ongoing ImmuneRACE study (first 160 participants) plus 1,254 subjects from 6 global collaborators. The sample metadata nearly always contained a de-identified subject ID, COVID-19 status, age in years and sex. Where HLA class I and class II types were available, the types were taken from metadata supplied by the sample provider, not from assay-based typing. Study-wide conclusions, independent of this receptor: The quantity of clinical and demographic metadata differed by source and by participant and was supplied without curation.

One collaborating source in Seattle enrolled patients while the patients were actively infected and followed the patients over time throughout the course of disease. Whole blood was collected in K2EDTA tubes by collaborating institutions according to the institutions' own protocols. For TCRbeta analysis, collaborators shipped samples in one of three forms: frozen whole blood, isolated PBMCs, or DNA extracted from either of those sample types. The sequenced sample consisted of peripheral blood. The chain uses TRBV2 and TRBJ1-1, with a tentative D gene TRBD1 over 5 matching bases. The receptor was derived from a woman aged 60-75 years with COVID-19, enrolled during active disease. Here is the DNA: TGTGCCAGCAGTGAATACGGGGGGAGCACTGAAGCTTTCTTT. It specifies CASSEYGGSTEAFF.